Below, 22 T cell receptor beta chains from the same sample are listed, as sequenced in a study of brain T cells in children with intractable seizures (dated by TCRdb to about 2021). Library preparation was by the immunoSEQ multiplex PCR assay. TCRdb mirrors the immuneACCESS table, restricted to in-frame sequences. Some clones are absent from its copies; in checked studies, under half trace to an unresolved V gene, and the reason for the others is unknown. The sample table lists 75,000 to 80,000 clones, around 93% of them with a count of one. Of the sample, around 1.4% falls within the top ten clones. The time point label, as the study defines it: resected brain tissue, or blood drawn just prior to surgery. Sequencing used peripheral blood, obtained at surgery. Every receptor here comes from a boy under two years old with tuberous sclerosis and intractable seizures.

The chain's CDR3 is CASSFGLPLNEQFF. In nucleotides, the CDR3 is TGCGCCAGCAGCTTTGGACTACCCCTTAATGAGCAGTTCTTC. The V call is TRBV5-1, the J call TRBJ2-1; tentative D call: TRBD2 (6 bases). Between the trimmed V and J ends, which lost 2 bases and 7 bases, there was a span of 13 bases. The CDR3 consists of 14 residues. Germline V gene sequence: CDR1 SGHRS, CDR2 YFSETQ.

The chain carries TRBV7-2 and TRBJ2-1; 13 bases match TRBD2. The CDR3 is 17 residues long. Germline CDR1 SGHTA, CDR2 FQGNSA. V dropped 0 bases and J dropped 8; count of bases not matched to a gene: 7. The chain's CDR3 is CASSLAEGLAGSDEQFF. The CDR3 bases are TGTGCCAGCAGCTTAGCAGAGGGACTAGCGGGGAGTGATGAGCAGTTCTTC.

The genes are TRBV28 and TRBJ1-1, with TRBD1 identical over 7 bases. The V and J ends lost 6 bases and 2 bases, in that order; junction bases with no gene match: 3. CDR1 is MDHEN and CDR2 is SYDVKM in the germline V gene. The CDR3 spans 13 residues. The CDR3 coding sequence is TGTGCCAGCAGCCAGGGGGGAAACACTGAAGCTTTCTTT. It codes for CASSQGGNTEAFF.

The chain combines TRBV11-2 with TRBJ2-5; possible D gene TRBD2, 5 bases. The V end was cut by 1 base, the J end by 0 bases, with 12 bases between. Germline CDR1 is SGHAT and CDR2 is FQNNGV. This CDR3 contains 16 residues. This CDR3 reads CASSLGFPGYQETQYF. CDR3 coding DNA: TGTGCCAGCAGCTTAGGTTTTCCGGGGTACCAAGAGACCCAGTACTTC.

The rearrangement uses TRBV5-1 and TRBJ1-1; no firm D call. Trimming pared 1 base from V and 0 bases from J, leaving 16 bases between. CDR1 and CDR2 (germline): SGHRS, YFSETQ. The CDR3 loop spans 17 amino acids. CDR3 bases: TGCGCCAGCAGCTTGTGGACCCATACACGGGTGAACACTGAAGCTTTCTTT. Its translation: CASSLWTHTRVNTEAFF.

V is TRBV9 and J is TRBJ2-1, with 11 bases fitting TRBD1. Trimming took 4 bases from V and 0 from J; bases not matched to a gene: 18. There are 21 residues in the CDR3. Germline V gene lookup returns CDR1 SGDLS and CDR2 YYNGEE. The CDR3 DNA sequence: TGTGCCAGCAGCATCAGAAAACCGGGACAGGGGGACATCCTCTCCTACAATGAGCAGTTCTTC. This translates into CASSIRKPGQGDILSYNEQFF.

The rearrangement links TRBV9 to TRBJ2-3; D is unclear. Germline lookup yields CDR1 SGDLS and CDR2 YYNGEE. The length of the CDR3 is 13 residues. V dropped 0 bases and J dropped 4 bases, with 6 bases sitting between them. The CDR3 sequence: CASSVADADTQYF. CDR3 bases: TGTGCCAGCAGCGTAGCCGACGCAGATACGCAGTATTTT.

This chain connects TRBV9 to TRBJ1-6, with D unresolved. Germline CDR1 reads SGDLS; CDR2 reads YYNGEE. The V gene lost 0 bases and the J gene lost 10 bases, with 14 bases spanning the gap. CDR3 length: 15 residues. The DNA of the CDR3 is TGTGCCAGCAGCGTAGTGGTGGATGCGGGATCACCCCTCCACTTT. Residues: CASSVVVDAGSPLHF.

This clone was recorded only once. Germline is not matched at one junction end, which may reflect a read error. V gene TRBV7-9 combines with J gene TRBJ1-2; D unclear. This CDR3 has 14 amino acids. The germline V gene has CDR1 SEHNR and CDR2 FQNEAQ (reference sequence). The CDR3 DNA follows: TGTGCCAGCAGTTTAGGAATGCTATCTTATGGCTACACCTTC. It specifies CASSLGMLSYGYTF.

The rearrangement uses TRBV4-2 and TRBJ2-3, with TRBD2 matching over 10 bases. Germline lookup yields CDR1 LGHNA and CDR2 YNFKEQ. The CDR3 covers 21 residues. V gave up 4 bases and J gave up 4 bases; unmatched junction bases: 23. CDR3 nucleotide sequence: TGTGCCAGCAGCCGCATATTGGAGTTTCGGAAACTAGCGGGAATAGCAGATACGCAGTATTTT. Amino acid sequence: CASSRILEFRKLAGIADTQYF.

The chain has TRBV5-1 and TRBJ2-3; 13 positions agree with TRBD2. Germline V CDR1 and CDR2: SGHRS, YFSETQ. The CDR3 covers 18 residues. The ends lost 4 bases at V and 0 bases at J; junction bases unmatched: 8. CDR3 loop: CASSVRTSGGRSTDTQYF. Here the CDR3 DNA reads TGCGCCAGCAGCGTTCGGACTAGCGGGGGAAGAAGCACAGATACGCAGTATTTT.

Written as DNA, the CDR3 is TGTGCCAGCAGCTTAGATCCAGAGATGAACACTGAAGCTTTCTTT. Protein product: CASSLDPEMNTEAFF. J is TRBJ1-1 and V is TRBV7-2; D gene ambiguous. The CDR3 is made up of 15 amino acids. The germline V gene has CDR1 SGHTA and CDR2 FQGNSA. Deletions cut 1 base from V and 0 bases from J, with 9 bases between.

The chain is built from TRBV9 and TRBJ2-3, with 7 bases identical to TRBD1. This CDR3 contains 15 residues. Per germline, CDR1 SGDLS and CDR2 YYNGEE. Trimming took 0 bases from V and 1 from J; bases not matched to a gene: 2. The CDR3 reads CASSVGDSRTDTQYF. CDR3 nucleotide sequence: TGTGCCAGCAGCGTAGGGGACAGCCGCACAGATACGCAGTATTTT.

The genes are TRBV9 and TRBJ1-5, with D unresolved. V was trimmed by 0 bases and J by 4 bases, leaving 11 bases between them. This CDR3 has 15 residues. CDR1 is SGDLS, CDR2 YYNGEE, per germline. CDR3 DNA: TGTGCCAGCAGCGTAGGGGGAAATGGTAATCAGCCCCAGCATTTT. This gives the protein CASSVGGNGNQPQHF.

This sequence joins TRBV5-1 and TRBJ2-2, with 10 bases matching TRBD2. The ends lost 0 bases at V and 4 bases at J; junction bases unmatched: 3. Germline CDR1 and CDR2: SGHRS and YFSETQ. The CDR3 totals 16 residues. The CDR3 DNA sequence: TGCGCCAGCAGCTTGGGTGGACTAGCGGTCACCGGGGAGCTGTTTTTT. Translating gives CASSLGGLAVTGELFF.

This clone was found once. V gene TRBV30 combines with J gene TRBJ1-1; TRBD1 is a possible D gene (5 bases). The length of the CDR3 is 11 residues. CDR1 is GTSNPN, CDR2 SVGIG, per germline (reference sequence). With 3 bases removed from V and 6 bases from J, the gap between germline ends came to 8 bases. The CDR3 DNA reads as TGTGCCTGGAGGGGGGGGGCTGAAGCTTTCTTT. This gives the protein CAWRGGAEAFF.

This chain joins TRBV7-8 and TRBJ1-5; TRBD1 agrees at 9 bases. Germline loops: CDR1 SGHVS, CDR2 FQNEAQ. The CDR3 is 16 amino acids. V was clipped by 5 bases and J by 6 bases; unmatched bases: 11. The CDR3 reads CASSPPGTGLGQPQHF. The DNA of the CDR3 is TGTGCCAGCAGCCCGCCTGGGACAGGGTTGGGTCAGCCCCAGCATTTT. Filled out from reference TRBV7-8 and TRBJ1-5, the complete variable domain reads GAGVSQSPRYKVAKRGQDVALRCDPISGHVSLFWYQQALGQGPEFLTYFQNEAQLDKSGLPSDRFFAERPEGSVSTLKIQRTQQEDSAVYLCASSPPGTGLGQPQHFGDGTRLSIL.

Written as DNA, the CDR3 is TGTGCCAGCAGTTTGCGGAACACCGGGGAGCTGTTTTTT. This sequence encodes CASSLRNTGELFF. The chain recombines TRBV27 with TRBJ2-2, with D hard to call. CDR1 and CDR2 from the germline V gene are MNHEY and SMNVEV (reference sequence). V shed 3 bases and J shed 1 base, with 3 bases lying between them. The CDR3 sequence is 13 residues long.

The rearrangement joins TRBV9 to TRBJ2-3, with D perhaps TRBD2 (5 bases). The V end lost 4 bases, the J end lost 6 bases, and 18 bases lay between the germline ends. The CDR3 sequence is 15 residues long. CDR1 and CDR2 (germline): SGDLS, YYNGEE. CDR3 loop: CASSLRADSPDTQYF. Here the CDR3 DNA reads TGTGCCAGCAGCCTAAGGGCGGACTCCCCTGATACGCAGTATTTT.

This clone was recorded only once. This chain links TRBV14 with TRBJ1-6; 9 bases align to TRBD1. Germline CDR1 is SGHDN and CDR2 is FVKESK. The CDR3 has 16 residues. V was pared by 3 bases and J by 4 bases, with 4 bases of the junction left unmatched. CDR3: CASSQAGTGYNSPLHF. In DNA form, the CDR3 reads TGTGCCAGCAGCCAGGCCGGGACAGGGTATAATTCACCCCTCCACTTT. The full variable domain, rest sourced from reference TRBV14 and TRBJ1-6, is EAGVTQFPSHSVIEKGQTVTLRCDPISGHDNLYWYRRVMGKEIKFLLHFVKESKQDESGMPNNRFLAERTGGTYSTLKVQPAELEDSGVYFCASSQAGTGYNSPLHFGNGTRLTVT.

The chain recombines TRBV5-1 with TRBJ1-1; possible D gene TRBD1, 5 bases. V lost 0 bases to trimming and J lost 4 bases, with 16 bases between them. This CDR3 contains 16 residues. Per the germline V gene, CDR1 is SGHRS and CDR2 is YFSETQ. CDR3 loop: CASSLAAQVITTEAFF. CDR3 DNA: TGCGCCAGCAGCTTGGCGGCACAGGTGATTACCACTGAAGCTTTCTTT. Full variable domain (missing parts from reference TRBV5-1 and TRBJ1-1): KAGVTQTPRYLIKTRGQQVTLSCSPISGHRSVSWYQQTPGQGLQFLFEYFSETQRNKGNFPGRFSGRQFSNSRSEMNVSTLELGDSALYLCASSLAAQVITTEAFFGQGTRLTVV.

The CDR3 reads CASSQDSSSYNEQFF. CDR3 bases: TGCGCCAGCAGCCAAGATTCTAGCTCCTACAATGAGCAGTTCTTC. The chain couples TRBV4-1 to TRBJ2-1, with D unclear. Looked up from germline, CDR1 is MGHRA and CDR2 is YSYEKL. V lost 0 bases and J lost 0, with 6 bases in between. This CDR3 is built from 15 residues.